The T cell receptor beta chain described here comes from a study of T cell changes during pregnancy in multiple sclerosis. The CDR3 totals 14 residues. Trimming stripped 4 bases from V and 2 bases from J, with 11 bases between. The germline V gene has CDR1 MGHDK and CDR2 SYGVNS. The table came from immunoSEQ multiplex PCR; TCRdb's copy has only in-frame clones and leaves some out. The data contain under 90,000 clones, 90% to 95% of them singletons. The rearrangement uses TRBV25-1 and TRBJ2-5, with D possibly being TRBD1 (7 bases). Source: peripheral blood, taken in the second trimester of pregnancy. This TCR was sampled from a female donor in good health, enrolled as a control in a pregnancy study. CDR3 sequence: CASSGGDSQETQYF. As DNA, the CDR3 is TGTGCCAGCAGTGGGGGGGACAGTCAAGAGACCCAGTACTTC.